The TCR beta chain under discussion was sequenced for a study of shared clonotypes between healthy human individuals. For the study at large: For every donor, three CD4 naive, three CD4 memory, two CD8 naive and one CD8 memory plates were used. Study observations and caveats: Incompleteness in sorted-subset sequencing, despite large depth, was shown by rarefaction. Against clonotypes common to all four donors, non-shared ones had lower generation probabilities.

A word on this clone: What it recognizes is unknown.

Naive CD8 cells comprised CD45RO-negative, CCR7-positively selected cells, excluding terminally differentiated effector memory CD45RA+ cells. TCRdb's table, derived via immunoSEQ multiplex PCR, lists solely in-frame clones and lacks some. The sample has about 2.1 million clones; under 95% are singletons. The length of the CDR3 is 16 residues. V gene TRBV21-1 combines with J gene TRBJ1-2. TRBV21-1 is deemed a pseudogene. Source material: naive CD8+ T cells from PBMCs. The TCR originated in a man aged 18-30 years in good health. Some clones in this sample may be carry-over from other donors' samples. This CDR3 reads CASSKPEGGRHYGYTF. CDR3 coding DNA: TGTGCCAGCAGCAAGCCAGAGGGGGGCCGGCACTATGGCTACACCTTC.